The 11 T cell receptor beta chains reported below all come from one sample, sequenced in a study of T cell changes during pregnancy in multiple sclerosis. Measured with immunoSEQ multiplex PCR; TCRdb has only the in-frame clones, and not every one. The sample has roughly 60,000 clones, approximately 90% seen once; the top ten hold approximately 0.58%. Sequenced material: CD4+ T cells from peripheral blood mononuclear cells, taken in the first trimester of pregnancy. These receptors were taken from a female donor with multiple sclerosis, enrolled in a pregnancy study.

This chain connects TRBV11-3 to TRBJ1-1; 11 nucleotides match TRBD1. Per germline, CDR1 SGHNT and CDR2 YENEEA. Losses at the gene ends were 5 bases for V and 4 bases for J; bases not matched to a gene: 6. CDR3 length: 15 residues. This CDR3 reads CASSPGDRGSTEAFF. CDR3 in DNA: TGTGCCAGCAGCCCCGGGGACAGGGGGTCCACTGAAGCTTTCTTT.

This chain connects TRBV18 to TRBJ1-1; 8 positions agree with TRBD1. Unmatched junction bases numbered 8, after V lost 4 bases and J lost 1 base. This CDR3 spans 16 amino acids. Germline V lookup: CDR1 KGHSH, CDR2 LQKENI. CDR3: CASSHMTDRANTEAFF. CDR3 bases: TGTGCCAGCTCACATATGACGGACAGGGCGAACACTGAAGCTTTCTTT.

The chain employs TRBV28 and TRBJ2-1, with TRBD1 identical over 8 bases. V was clipped by 7 bases and J by 8 bases; unmatched bases: 4. In germline, CDR1 is MDHEN, CDR2 SYDVKM. CDR3 length equals 12 residues. DNA for the CDR3: TGTGCCAGCACCGACAGGGGACATGAGCAGTTCTTC. Translation: CASTDRGHEQFF.

The V gene is TRBV6-1, the J gene TRBJ1-4; 10 nucleotides align to TRBD1. CDR1 and CDR2 from the germline V gene are MNHNS and SASEGT. Losses at the gene ends were 6 bases for V and 7 bases for J; bases not matched to a gene: 5. The CDR3 totals 14 residues. The CDR3 reads CASRGTGDFEKLFF. CDR3 coding DNA: TGTGCCAGCAGGGGGACAGGGGACTTTGAAAAACTGTTTTTT.

This clone was recorded only once. The chain uses TRBV6-4 and TRBJ1-1; D is possibly TRBD1 (5 bases). The CDR3 is made up of 15 amino acids. In germline, CDR1 is MRHNA, CDR2 SNTAGT. V was cut by 6 bases and J by 1 base, with 15 bases left in between. For the CDR3, the DNA is TGTGCCAGCAGAAAACAGGACAAACCGAACACTGAAGCTTTCTTT. As protein: CASRKQDKPNTEAFF.

This chain joins TRBV6-5 and TRBJ2-2, with 8 bases lining up with TRBD1. The germline V gene encodes CDR1 MNHEY and CDR2 SVGAGI. V lost 6 bases and J lost 4; bases outside the gene matches: 7. This CDR3 is 15 amino acids long. As DNA, the CDR3 is TGTGCCAGCAGAGGACCGGGACAGGCCACCGGGGAGCTGTTTTTT. Translating it yields CASRGPGQATGELFF.

This clone turned up a few times. This chain links TRBV10-1 with TRBJ1-2; TRBD1 matches 7 bases. There are 16 residues in the CDR3. Germline-derived CDR1 and CDR2 are WNHNN and SYGVQD (reference sequence). The V and J ends lost 10 bases and 5 bases, in that order; junction bases with no gene match: 19. The CDR3 coding sequence is TGCGCCAACCACCAGGACAGGCCCGCTAGCTCTTATGGCTACACCTTC. Translation gives CANHQDRPASSYGYTF.

This clone has just a few counts. The chain joins TRBV15 to TRBJ1-6, with 7 bases aligning to TRBD1. Per germline, CDR1 LNHNV and CDR2 YYDKDF (reference sequence). This CDR3 region has 15 residues. The junction had 7 bases not matched to a gene; V was cut back by 1 base and J by 10 bases. As DNA, the CDR3 is TGTGCCACCAGCAGAGCCGACAGGGTCTACTCACCCCTCCACTTT. Its protein product is CATSRADRVYSPLHF.

The chain links TRBV4-1 to TRBJ2-7; perhaps TRBD2 as D (6 bases). Trimming cost V 2 bases and J 6 bases, with 17 bases left between them. The V gene's germline CDR1 is MGHRA and CDR2 YSYEKL. The CDR3 loop spans 15 amino acids. The CDR3 region is CASSQKWDSLGEQYF. CDR3 sequence (DNA): TGCGCCAGCAGCCAAAAGTGGGACTCCTTGGGCGAGCAGTACTTC.

The rearrangement links TRBV28 to TRBJ2-1, with 12 bases aligning to TRBD2. Germline loops: CDR1 MDHEN, CDR2 SYDVKM. V was pared by 3 bases and J by 3 bases, with 6 bases of the junction left unmatched. The CDR3 totals 17 residues. The CDR3 nucleotides read TGTGCCAGCAGTTTGAAGACTAGCGGGAGCATCTACAATGAGCAGTTCTTC. This translates into CASSLKTSGSIYNEQFF.

This chain links TRBV5-1 with TRBJ1-1, with 8 positions matching TRBD1. The length of the CDR3 is 12 residues. CDR1 and CDR2 from the germline V gene are SGHRS and YFSETQ. V shed 6 bases and J 11 bases; nucleotides not matched to a gene: 9. The CDR3 DNA reads TGCGCCAGCACCCCAGACAGGGGAACGGCTTTCTTT. Protein product: CASTPDRGTAFF.